The clone carrying this T cell receptor beta chain was recorded many times. This record belongs to a study of T cells in Graves' hyperthyroidism and ophthalmopathy. There are 15 residues in the CDR3. J lost 9 bases, V lost 6 bases, and 11 bases had no gene match. The germline CDR1 and CDR2 sequences are DFQATT and SNEGSKA (reference sequence). RNA transcripts gave rise to amplified TCR beta CDR3 regions. Researchers ran a first-round RT-PCR on the TCR CDR3 using the HTBI primer set. TCRdb re-called the multiplex PCR reads with MiXCR, one entry per CDR3 protein. The top ten hold about 9% of the sample, which has around 800,000 distinct CDR3 sequences, roughly 37% seen once.

V is TRBV20-1 and J is TRBJ1-6; 10 bases are a match to TRBD1. This clonotype was obtained from a man younger than 35 with Graves' hyperthyroidism. The material sequenced was blood. The CDR3 here is CSAMTGGGSSSPLHF. In DNA form, the CDR3 reads TGCAGTGCCATGACAGGGGGCGGTTCCTCTTCACCCCTCCACTTT.